This T cell receptor beta chain is drawn from a study of regulatory T cells in long-lasting Graves disease. This clonotype was counted at least ten times. No antigen is known for it. According to the study, TCR beta libraries were built with iRepertoire HTBI primers and CDR3-region Arm-PCR. TCRdb independently ran MiXCR on the multiplex PCR reads; one entry per CDR3 protein. The sample contains 400,000 to 450,000 distinct CDR3 sequences, about 16% of which appear only once. General observations from the study: Persistent cases of Graves' showed reduced TCR diversity relative to newly diagnosed patients.

The CDR3 extends over 15 amino acids. V gave up 0 bases and J gave up 0 bases, with 8 bases separating them. The germline V gene encodes CDR1 MGHRA and CDR2 YSYEKL. Regarding time point: newly diagnosed GD, antithyroid drugs for less than 3 months. There was RNA extracted from PBMCs, and the TCR library was made from it. These records were also assigned to another study, of T cells in Graves' hyperthyroidism and ophthalmopathy. This second study says: Ophthalmopathy prediction by the model preceded onset by a median about 6 months.

This TCR derives from a woman aged 25 to 45 with Graves disease. This chain uses TRBV4-1 with TRBJ1-2; D is unresolved. The material was peripheral blood mononuclear cells (PBMCs), obtained at new diagnosis, from a patient treated with antithyroid drugs. The CDR3 here is CASSQDSLANYGYTF. DNA of the CDR3: TGCGCCAGCAGCCAAGACAGCTTAGCTAACTATGGCTACACCTTC.